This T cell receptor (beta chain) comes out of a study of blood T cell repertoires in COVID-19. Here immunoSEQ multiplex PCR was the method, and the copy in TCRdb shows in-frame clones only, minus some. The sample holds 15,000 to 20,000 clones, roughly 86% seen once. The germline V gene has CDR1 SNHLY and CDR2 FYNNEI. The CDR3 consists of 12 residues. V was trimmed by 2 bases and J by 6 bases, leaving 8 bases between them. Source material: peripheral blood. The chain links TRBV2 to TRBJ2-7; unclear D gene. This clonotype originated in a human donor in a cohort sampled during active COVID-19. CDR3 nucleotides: TGTGCCAGCAGTGAATACTTATCCGAGCAGTACTTC. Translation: CASSEYLSEQYF.